The subject of this entry is one T cell receptor (beta chain). This specimen belongs to a study of blood T cell repertoires in COVID-19. Germline CDR1 and CDR2: SGHVS and FNYEAQ. Trimming cost V 1 base and J 2 bases; bases outside gene matches: 4. The CDR3 contains 16 residues. TCRdb's table, derived via immunoSEQ multiplex PCR, lists solely in-frame clones and lacks some. The table lists over 20,000 clones, 85% to 95% of them singletons, with around 1.9% in the top ten. The sequenced sample was peripheral blood. This rearrangement joins TRBV7-6 to TRBJ2-3, with 9 bases fitting TRBD2. The clonotype was recovered from a human donor in a cohort sampled during active COVID-19. The CDR3 coding sequence is TGTGCCAGCAGCTTAGGACCTAGCGGGAACACAGATACGCAGTATTTT. It specifies CASSLGPSGNTDTQYF. Variable domain in full (rest from reference TRBV7-6 and TRBJ2-3): GAGVSQSPRYKVTKRGQDVALRCDPISGHVSLYWYRQALGQGPEFLTYFNYEAQQDKSGLPNDRFSAERPEGSISTLTIQRTEQRDSAMYRCASSLGPSGNTDTQYFGPGTRLTVL.